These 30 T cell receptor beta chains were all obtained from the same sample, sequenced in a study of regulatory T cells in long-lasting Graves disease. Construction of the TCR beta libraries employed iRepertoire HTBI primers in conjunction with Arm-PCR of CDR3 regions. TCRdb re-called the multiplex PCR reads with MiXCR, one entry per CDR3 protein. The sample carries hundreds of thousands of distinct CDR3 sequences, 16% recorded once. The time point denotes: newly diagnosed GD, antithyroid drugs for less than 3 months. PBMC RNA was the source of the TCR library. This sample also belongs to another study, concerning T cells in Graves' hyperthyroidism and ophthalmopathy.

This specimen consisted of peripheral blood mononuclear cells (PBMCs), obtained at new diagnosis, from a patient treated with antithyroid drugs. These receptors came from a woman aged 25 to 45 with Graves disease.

The CDR3 coding sequence is TGTGCCAGCGGCCTAGGTGGCAGGGTGGACCAGCCCCAGCATTTT. Amino acids: CASGLGGRVDQPQHF. This chain connects TRBV27 to TRBJ1-5, with D possibly being TRBD1 (5 bases). Germline V gene sequence: CDR1 MNHEY, CDR2 SMNVEV (reference sequence). This CDR3 is built from 15 residues. V gave up 8 bases and J gave up 7 bases, with 21 bases separating them.

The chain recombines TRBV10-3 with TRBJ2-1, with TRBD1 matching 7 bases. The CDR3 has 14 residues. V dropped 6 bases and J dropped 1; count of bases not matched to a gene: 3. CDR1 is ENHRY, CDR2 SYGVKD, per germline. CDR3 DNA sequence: TGTGCCATCAGCCCGGGACAGTCCTACAATGAGCAGTTCTTC. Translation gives CAISPGQSYNEQFF.

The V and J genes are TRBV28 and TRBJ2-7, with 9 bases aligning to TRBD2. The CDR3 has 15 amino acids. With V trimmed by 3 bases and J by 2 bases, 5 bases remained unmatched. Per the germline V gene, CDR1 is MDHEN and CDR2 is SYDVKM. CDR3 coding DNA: TGTGCCAGCAGTTTCGGCGGGAGGGAGGCCTACGAGCAGTACTTC. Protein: CASSFGGREAYEQYF. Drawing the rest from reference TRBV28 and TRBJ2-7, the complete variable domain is DVKVTQSSRYLVKRTGEKVFLECVQDMDHENMFWYRQDPGLGLRLIYFSYDVKMKEKGDIPEGYSVSREKKERFSLILESASTNQTSMYLCASSFGGREAYEQYFGPGTRLTVT.

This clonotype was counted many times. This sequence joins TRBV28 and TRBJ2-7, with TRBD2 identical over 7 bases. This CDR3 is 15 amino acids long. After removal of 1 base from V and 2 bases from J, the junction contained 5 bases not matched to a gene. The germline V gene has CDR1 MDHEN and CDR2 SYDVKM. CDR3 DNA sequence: TGTGCCAGCAGTTTATTTGGCGGGAGCCCCTACGAGCAGTACTTC. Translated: CASSLFGGSPYEQYF.

This CDR3 is CASSITLRDYQETQYF. CDR3 nucleotides: TGTGCCAGCAGTATTACCCTCCGGGACTACCAAGAGACCCAGTACTTC. This chain connects TRBV28 to TRBJ2-5, with a tentative D call TRBD2 (6 bases). Trimming took 5 bases from V and 0 from J, leaving 16 bases between them. Germline CDR1 reads MDHEN; CDR2 reads SYDVKM. The CDR3 sequence is 16 residues long.

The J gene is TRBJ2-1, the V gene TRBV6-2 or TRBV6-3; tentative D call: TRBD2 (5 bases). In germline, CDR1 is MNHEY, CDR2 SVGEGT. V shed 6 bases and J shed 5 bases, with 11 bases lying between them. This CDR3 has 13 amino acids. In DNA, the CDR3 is TGTGCCAGCAGCCGCCGGGAACACAATGAGCAGTTCTTC. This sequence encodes CASSRREHNEQFF.

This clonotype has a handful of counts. CDR3 sequence reads: CASTTTGFYGYTF. In DNA form, the CDR3 reads TGTGCCAGCACTACAACAGGGTTCTATGGCTACACCTTC. This chain uses TRBV6-4 with TRBJ1-2; D perhaps matches TRBD1 (6 bases). Germline loops: CDR1 MRHNA, CDR2 SNTAGT. The CDR3 has 13 residues. Trimming took 7 bases from V and 4 from J, leaving 13 bases between them.

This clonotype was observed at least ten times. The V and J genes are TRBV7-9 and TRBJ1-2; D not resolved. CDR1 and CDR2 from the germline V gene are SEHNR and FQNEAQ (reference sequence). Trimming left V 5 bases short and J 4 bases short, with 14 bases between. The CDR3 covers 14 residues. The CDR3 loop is CASSVDSSGYGYTF. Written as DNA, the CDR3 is TGTGCCAGCAGCGTCGATAGTTCGGGCTATGGCTACACCTTC.

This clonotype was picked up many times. The CDR3 sequence is CASSVGTGEQFF. CDR3 sequence (DNA): TGTGCCAGCAGTGTAGGCACAGGTGAGCAGTTCTTC. The rearrangement joins TRBV2 to TRBJ2-1; a possible D gene is TRBD1 (5 bases). The CDR3 has 12 residues. The ends were cut back, 4 bases at V and 9 bases at J, with 10 bases in the middle. CDR1 SNHLY and CDR2 FYNNEI come from the germline V gene.

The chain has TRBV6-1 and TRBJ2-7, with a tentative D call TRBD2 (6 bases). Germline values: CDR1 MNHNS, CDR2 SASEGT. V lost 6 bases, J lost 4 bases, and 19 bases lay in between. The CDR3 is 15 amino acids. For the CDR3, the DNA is TGTGCCAGCAGCTGGGGGGACCATCGAGCTTACGAGCAGTACTTC. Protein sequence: CASSWGDHRAYEQYF.

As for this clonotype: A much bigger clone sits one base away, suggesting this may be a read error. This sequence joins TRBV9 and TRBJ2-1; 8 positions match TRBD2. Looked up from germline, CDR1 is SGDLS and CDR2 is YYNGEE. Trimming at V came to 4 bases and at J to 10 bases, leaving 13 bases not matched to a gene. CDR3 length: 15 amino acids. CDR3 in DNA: TGTGCCAGCAGCCCCATTAGCGGGACCTTCGCCGAGCAGTTCTTC. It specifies CASSPISGTFAEQFF.

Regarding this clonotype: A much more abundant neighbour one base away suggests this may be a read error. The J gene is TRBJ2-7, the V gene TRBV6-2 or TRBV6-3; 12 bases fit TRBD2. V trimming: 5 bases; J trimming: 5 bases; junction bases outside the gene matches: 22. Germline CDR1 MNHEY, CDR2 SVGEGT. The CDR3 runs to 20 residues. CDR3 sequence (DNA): TGTGCCAGCAGTCCCACCAACAGGGGGAAGACTAGCGGGAGAGTGGACGAGCAGTACTTC. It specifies CASSPTNRGKTSGRVDEQYF.

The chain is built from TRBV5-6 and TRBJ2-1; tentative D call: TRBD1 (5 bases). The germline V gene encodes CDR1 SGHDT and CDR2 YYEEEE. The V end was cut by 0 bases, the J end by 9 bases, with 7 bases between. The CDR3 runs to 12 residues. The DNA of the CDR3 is TGTGCCAGCAGCTTGGAACAGGTTGAGCAGTTCTTC. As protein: CASSLEQVEQFF. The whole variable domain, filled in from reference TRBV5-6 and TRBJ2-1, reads DAGVTQSPTHLIKTRGQQVTLRCSPKSGHDTVSWYQQALGQGPQFIFQYYEEEERQRGNFPDRFSGHQFPNYSSELNVNALLLGDSALYLCASSLEQVEQFFGPGTRLTVL.

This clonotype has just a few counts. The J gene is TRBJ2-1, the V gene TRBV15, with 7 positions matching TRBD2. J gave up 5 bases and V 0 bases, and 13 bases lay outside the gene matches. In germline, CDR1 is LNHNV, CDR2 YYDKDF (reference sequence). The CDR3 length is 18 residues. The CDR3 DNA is TGTGCCACCAGCAGAGATCCGGGGGGTGGGAGGGGTAACAATGAGCAGTTCTTC. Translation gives CATSRDPGGGRGNNEQFF. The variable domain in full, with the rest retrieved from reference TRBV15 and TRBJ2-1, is DAMVIQNPRYQVTQFGKPVTLSCSQTLNHNVMYWYQQKSSQAPKLLFHYYDKDFNNEADTPDNFQSRRPNTSFCFLDIRSPGLGDTAMYLCATSRDPGGGRGNNEQFFGPGTRLTVL.

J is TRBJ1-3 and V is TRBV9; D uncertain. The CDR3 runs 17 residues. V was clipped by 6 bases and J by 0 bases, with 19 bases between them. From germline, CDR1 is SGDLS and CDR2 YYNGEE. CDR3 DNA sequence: TGTGCCAGCACCCTACCCGCCAAGGAAATCTCTGGAAACACCATATATTTT. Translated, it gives CASTLPAKEISGNTIYF.

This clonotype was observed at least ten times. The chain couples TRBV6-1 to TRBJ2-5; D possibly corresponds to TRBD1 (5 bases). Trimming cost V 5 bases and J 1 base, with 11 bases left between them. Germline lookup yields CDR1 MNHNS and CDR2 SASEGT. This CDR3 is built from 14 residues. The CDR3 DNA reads TGTGCCAGCAGTAAGACAGCCCCCCAAGAGACCCAGTACTTC. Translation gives CASSKTAPQETQYF.

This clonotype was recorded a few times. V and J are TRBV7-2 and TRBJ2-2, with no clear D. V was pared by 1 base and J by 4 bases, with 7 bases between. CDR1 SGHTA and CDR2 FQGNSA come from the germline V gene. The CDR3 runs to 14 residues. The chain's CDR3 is CASSLEFGTGELFF. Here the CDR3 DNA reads TGTGCCAGCAGCTTAGAATTTGGCACCGGGGAGCTGTTTTTT.

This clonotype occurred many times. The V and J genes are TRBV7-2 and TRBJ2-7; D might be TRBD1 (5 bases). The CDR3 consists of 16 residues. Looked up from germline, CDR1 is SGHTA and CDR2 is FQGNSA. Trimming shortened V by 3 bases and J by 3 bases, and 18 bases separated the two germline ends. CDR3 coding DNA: TGTGCCAGCAGCTTCCGCCCCCCTGGGGCCCACTACGAGCAGTACTTC. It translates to CASSFRPPGAHYEQYF.

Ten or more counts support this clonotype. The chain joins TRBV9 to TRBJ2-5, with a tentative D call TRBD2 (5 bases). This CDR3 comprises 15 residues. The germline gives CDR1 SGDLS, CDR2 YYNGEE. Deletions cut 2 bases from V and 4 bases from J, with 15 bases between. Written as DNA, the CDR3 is TGTGCCAGCAGCGTCAGAGACGATAGCGTAGAGACCCAGTACTTC. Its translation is CASSVRDDSVETQYF.

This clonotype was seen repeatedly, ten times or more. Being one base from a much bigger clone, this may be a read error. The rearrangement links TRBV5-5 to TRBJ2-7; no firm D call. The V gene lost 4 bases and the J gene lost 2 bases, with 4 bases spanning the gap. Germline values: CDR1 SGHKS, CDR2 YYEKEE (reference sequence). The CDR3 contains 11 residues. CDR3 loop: CASSRAYEQYF. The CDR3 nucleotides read TGTGCCAGCAGCCGAGCCTACGAGCAGTACTTC.

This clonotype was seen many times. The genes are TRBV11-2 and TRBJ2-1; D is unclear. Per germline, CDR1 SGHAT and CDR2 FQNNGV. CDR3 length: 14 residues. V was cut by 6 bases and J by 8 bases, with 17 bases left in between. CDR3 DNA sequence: TGTGCCAGCAGGCTTCGACCCGCCGTCGATGAGCAGTTCTTC. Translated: CASRLRPAVDEQFF.

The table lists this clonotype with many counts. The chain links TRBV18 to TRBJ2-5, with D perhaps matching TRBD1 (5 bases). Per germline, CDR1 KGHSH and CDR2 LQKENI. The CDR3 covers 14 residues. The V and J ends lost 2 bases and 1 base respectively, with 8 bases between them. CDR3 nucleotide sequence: TGTGCCAGCTCACCAGTCCAGGGCCAAGAGACCCAGTACTTC. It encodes CASSPVQGQETQYF.

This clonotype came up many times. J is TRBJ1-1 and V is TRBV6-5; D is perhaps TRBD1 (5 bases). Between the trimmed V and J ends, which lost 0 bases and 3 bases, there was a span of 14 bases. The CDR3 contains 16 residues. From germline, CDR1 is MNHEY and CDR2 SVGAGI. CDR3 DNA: TGTGCCAGCAGTTACTCCAAATTCACGGGGGACACTGAAGCTTTCTTT. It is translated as CASSYSKFTGDTEAFF.

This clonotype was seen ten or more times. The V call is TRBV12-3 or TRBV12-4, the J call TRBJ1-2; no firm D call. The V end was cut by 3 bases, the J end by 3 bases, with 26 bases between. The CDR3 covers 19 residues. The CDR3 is CASSLVVATGTSLDYGYTF. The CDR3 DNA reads TGTGCCAGCAGTTTGGTAGTGGCGACGGGAACCAGCCTAGACTATGGCTACACCTTC.

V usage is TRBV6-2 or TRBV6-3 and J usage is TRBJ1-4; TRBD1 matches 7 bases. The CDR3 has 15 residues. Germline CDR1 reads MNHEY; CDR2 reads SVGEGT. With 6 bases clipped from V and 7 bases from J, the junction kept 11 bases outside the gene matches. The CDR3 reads CASSPGGRGPEKLFF. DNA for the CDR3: TGTGCCAGCAGCCCTGGGGGGAGGGGGCCTGAAAAACTGTTTTTT.

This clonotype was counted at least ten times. Written as DNA, the CDR3 is TGTGCCAGCTCACCCCAACAGGAGAGCTATGGCTACACCTTC. Amino acid sequence: CASSPQQESYGYTF. This chain uses TRBV18 with TRBJ1-2; D is perhaps TRBD1 (5 bases). Looked up from germline, CDR1 is KGHSH and CDR2 is LQKENI. Between the trimmed V and J ends, which lost 3 bases and 4 bases, there was a span of 12 bases. The CDR3 extends over 14 amino acids.

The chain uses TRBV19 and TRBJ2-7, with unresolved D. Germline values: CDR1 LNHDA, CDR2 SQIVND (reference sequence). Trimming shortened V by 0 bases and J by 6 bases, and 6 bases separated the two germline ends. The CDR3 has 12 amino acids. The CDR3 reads CASSIDRVEQYF. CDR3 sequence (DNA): TGTGCCAGTAGTATAGATCGGGTCGAGCAGTACTTC.

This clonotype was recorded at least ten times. CDR3 nucleotide sequence: TGCAGTGCGCCTCGGGGGGGGGCAGGGGAGACCCAGTACTTC. Protein: CSAPRGGAGETQYF. The chain couples TRBV20-1 to TRBJ2-5, with 8 bases fitting TRBD2. This CDR3 region has 14 residues. V was clipped by 6 bases and J by 5 bases; unmatched bases: 11. Germline-derived CDR1 and CDR2 are DFQATT and SNEGSKA (reference sequence).

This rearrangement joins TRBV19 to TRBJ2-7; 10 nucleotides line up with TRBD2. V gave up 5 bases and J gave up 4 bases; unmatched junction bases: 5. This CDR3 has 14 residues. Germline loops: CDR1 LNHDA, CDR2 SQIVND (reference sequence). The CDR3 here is CASSGGLAVYEQYF. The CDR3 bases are TGTGCCAGTAGTGGAGGACTAGCGGTGTACGAGCAGTACTTC.

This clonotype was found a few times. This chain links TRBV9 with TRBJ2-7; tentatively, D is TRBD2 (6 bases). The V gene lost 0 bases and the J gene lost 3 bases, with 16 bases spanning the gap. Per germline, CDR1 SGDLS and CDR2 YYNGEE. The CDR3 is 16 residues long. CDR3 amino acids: CASSVGPGVADYEQYF. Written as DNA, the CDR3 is TGTGCCAGCAGCGTAGGTCCAGGAGTAGCGGACTACGAGCAGTACTTC. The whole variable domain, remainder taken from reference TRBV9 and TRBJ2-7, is DSGVTQTPKHLITATGQRVTLRCSPRSGDLSVYWYQQSLDQGLQFLIQYYNGEERAKGNILERFSAQQFPDLHSELNLSSLELGDSALYFCASSVGPGVADYEQYFGPGTRLTVT.